The 30 T cell receptor beta chains in this list originate from one sample, sequenced in a study of identical twins. TCRdb independently ran MiXCR on the 5' RACE reads; one entry per CDR3 protein. The sample includes about 220,000 distinct CDR3 sequences, around 8% seen only once; the top ten take less than 2%. The data were also submitted as part of a second study, on yellow fever vaccine responses in identical twins.

Sequencing was carried out using memory (CD45RO+) T cells sorted from blood. These receptors came from a woman aged 18-35 years in good health.

At least ten counts were recorded for this clonotype. This chain links TRBV27 with TRBJ2-3; possibly TRBD1 for D (5 bases). The CDR3 loop spans 15 amino acids. CDR1 is MNHEY and CDR2 is SMNVEV in the germline V gene (reference sequence). V was cut by 3 bases and J by 2 bases, with 12 bases left in between. The CDR3 loop is CASSFWRTNTDTQYF. As DNA, the CDR3 is TGTGCCAGCAGTTTTTGGCGGACAAACACAGATACGCAGTATTTT.

This clonotype was seen only a few times. The J gene is TRBJ2-7, the V gene TRBV6-4; no definite D call. The germline gives CDR1 MRHNA, CDR2 SNTAGT. The CDR3 spans 13 residues. V lost 5 bases and J 3 bases, leaving 11 bases between the germline ends. In DNA form, the CDR3 reads TGTGCCAGCAGTTTAGAACTCCGCTACGAGCAGTACTTC. Amino acids: CASSLELRYEQYF.

This clonotype has just a few counts. The chain carries TRBV2 and TRBJ2-3, with D unclear. V was cut by 2 bases and J by 1 base, with 4 bases left in between. The CDR3 is 13 residues long. CDR1 is SNHLY, CDR2 FYNNEI, per germline. CDR3 sequence: CASSEQGTDTQYF. Written as DNA, the CDR3 is TGTGCCAGCAGTGAACAGGGCACAGATACGCAGTATTTT.

For this clonotype: At one end the junction does not follow the germline gene, possibly because of a read error. J is TRBJ2-4 and V is TRBV12-3 or TRBV12-4; 11 bases map to TRBD2. CDR3 size: 19 residues. In DNA form, the CDR3 reads TGTGCCATCAGTTTAATCCCTAGTACTAGCGGGAGCGCCAAAAACATTCAGTACTTC. It encodes CAISLIPSTSGSAKNIQYF.

A few counts support this clonotype. The genes are TRBV12-3 or TRBV12-4 and TRBJ2-1; D is ambiguous. With 8 bases removed from V and 9 bases from J, the gap between germline ends came to 11 bases. This CDR3 is built from 11 residues. The CDR3 region has the DNA TGTGCCAGCTCCGTACGAACTGAGCAGTTCTTC. This encodes CASSVRTEQFF.

The chain has TRBV29-1 and TRBJ1-2; D unresolved. V shed 3 bases and J shed 8 bases, with 10 bases lying between them. This CDR3 is built from 11 residues. Germline V CDR1 and CDR2: SQVTM, ANQGSEA. The CDR3 is CSVDLGVGYTF. The CDR3 bases are TGCAGCGTTGATCTGGGAGTAGGCTACACCTTC.

Only a few counts were recorded for this clonotype. The chain uses TRBV7-2 and TRBJ2-1; 7 nucleotides match TRBD1. CDR3 length equals 14 residues. Germline trimming cut 4 bases from V and 2 bases from J; bases unmatched to any gene: 2. Germline V gene sequence: CDR1 SGHTA, CDR2 FQGNSA. CDR3 sequence: CASSSDRAYNEQFF. CDR3 DNA sequence: TGTGCCAGCAGCTCCGACAGGGCCTACAATGAGCAGTTCTTC.

This clonotype was counted ten times or more. The J gene is TRBJ2-7, the V gene TRBV20-1, with unresolved D. The CDR3 contains 14 residues. Trimming removed 2 bases from V and 3 bases from J, with 14 bases in between. The germline V gene encodes CDR1 DFQATT and CDR2 SNEGSKA (reference sequence). For the CDR3, the DNA is TGCAGTGCTAGATCTACCCTGGGTAACTACGAGCAGTACTTC. It yields the protein CSARSTLGNYEQYF.

J is TRBJ2-2 and V is TRBV12-3 or TRBV12-4; 9 bases match TRBD1. Trimming took 5 bases from V and 4 from J; bases not matched to a gene: 5. This CDR3 is 15 amino acids long. The CDR3 DNA reads as TGTGCCAGCAGTCCACAGGGGGCCGTCACCGGGGAGCTGTTTTTT. Translating gives CASSPQGAVTGELFF.

This clonotype has a count of ten or more. This chain connects TRBV20-1 to TRBJ1-1; D call uncertain. The V and J ends lost 3 bases and 0 bases respectively, with 8 bases between them. This CDR3 is built from 13 residues. Germline-derived CDR1 and CDR2 are DFQATT and SNEGSKA (reference sequence). The CDR3 nucleotides read TGCAGTGCTAGTCCCAGCATGAACACTGAAGCTTTCTTT. Translation gives CSASPSMNTEAFF.

This clonotype was observed a handful of times. This rearrangement joins TRBV27 to TRBJ2-3, with 15 nucleotides matching TRBD2. V dropped 5 bases and J dropped 5; count of bases not matched to a gene: 8. CDR1 is MNHEY, CDR2 SMNVEV, per germline (reference sequence). The CDR3 has 17 residues. CDR3 bases: TGTGCCAGCAGTCTAAGGGGGACTAGCGGGGGGAGAGATACGCAGTATTTT. It translates to CASSLRGTSGGRDTQYF.

As for this clonotype: A read error is possible here, since a much larger clone lies one base away. Since no conserved phenylalanine or tryptophan closes the CDR3, a read error is the likely cause. The chain recombines TRBV2 with TRBJ1-5; weak D call: TRBD1 (5 bases). This CDR3 has 14 amino acids. Trimming pared 6 bases from V and 4 bases from J, leaving 13 bases between. Germline loops: CDR1 SNHLY, CDR2 FYNNEI. CDR3 region: CASRGEEANQPQHS. CDR3 nucleotides: TGTGCCAGCAGGGGGGAGGAGGCGAATCAGCCCCAGCATTCT.

The rearrangement uses TRBV2 and TRBJ1-1, with unresolved D. V was shortened by 2 bases and J by 4 bases, with 11 bases between the two germline ends. Germline V gene lookup returns CDR1 SNHLY and CDR2 FYNNEI. CDR3 length: 14 amino acids. For the CDR3, the DNA is TGTGCCAGCAGTGAATGGTGGGTTGGCACTGAAGCTTTCTTT. Translating gives CASSEWWVGTEAFF.

The genes are TRBV30 and TRBJ2-3; a possible D gene is TRBD2 (6 bases). CDR3 size: 15 residues. Germline V gene data show CDR1 as GTSNPN and CDR2 as SVGIG (reference sequence). Trimming stripped 7 bases from V and 3 bases from J, with 20 bases between. CDR3 residues: CASLAQTGGTDTQYF. CDR3 nucleotides: TGTGCCTCCCTAGCCCAAACTGGAGGGACAGATACGCAGTATTTT.

This rearrangement joins TRBV5-5 to TRBJ2-2; D uncertain. V shed 2 bases and J shed 1 base, with 9 bases lying between them. Per the germline V gene, CDR1 is SGHKS and CDR2 is YYEKEE (reference sequence). The length of the CDR3 is 15 residues. The CDR3 sequence: CASSFELRNTGELFF. As DNA, the CDR3 is TGTGCCAGCAGCTTCGAGCTACGGAACACCGGGGAGCTGTTTTTT.

The genes are TRBV20-1 and TRBJ2-7; TRBD1 aligns across 8 bases. CDR1 DFQATT and CDR2 SNEGSKA come from the germline V gene (reference sequence). The CDR3 consists of 14 residues. Trimming at V came to 4 bases and at J to 7 bases, leaving 12 bases not matched to a gene. The CDR3 loop reads CSATTDRDPNEQYF. CDR3 bases: TGCAGTGCTACCACGGACAGGGATCCTAATGAGCAGTACTTC.

This clonotype was counted ten times or more. This chain links TRBV6-5 with TRBJ1-5; D gene ambiguous. V lost 2 bases, J lost 0 bases, and 2 bases lay in between. The CDR3 runs 13 residues. Looked up from germline, CDR1 is MNHEY and CDR2 is SVGAGI. In DNA form, the CDR3 reads TGTGCCAGCAGTTACGGTAGCAATCAGCCCCAGCATTTT. Its protein is CASSYGSNQPQHF.

This clonotype has at least ten counts. The chain combines TRBV2 with TRBJ2-3; 9 bases align to TRBD2. J gave up 2 bases and V 8 bases, and 5 bases lay outside the gene matches. CDR3 length: 14 amino acids. Germline CDR1 is SNHLY and CDR2 is FYNNEI. CDR3 region: CASGGLAVTDTQYF. The CDR3 nucleotides are TGTGCCAGCGGGGGACTAGCTGTCACAGATACGCAGTATTTT.

The chain recombines TRBV6-6 with TRBJ1-4, with D uncertain. Germline CDR1 and CDR2: MNHNY and SVGAGI (reference sequence). CDR3 size: 13 residues. V dropped 5 bases and J dropped 4 bases, with 8 bases sitting between them. CDR3: CASSGEFNEKLFF. The DNA of the CDR3 is TGTGCCAGCAGTGGGGAATTTAATGAAAAACTGTTTTTT.

The chain has TRBV2 and TRBJ2-5; D remains unclear. The CDR3 spans 13 residues. CDR1 SNHLY and CDR2 FYNNEI come from the germline V gene. Trimming left V 3 bases short and J 4 bases short, with 9 bases between. CDR3 DNA: TGTGCCAGCAGTGAGGCAGGCAGAGAGACCCAGTACTTC. Translating it yields CASSEAGRETQYF.

This clonotype has just a few counts. J is TRBJ2-1 and V is TRBV21-1; whether TRBD1, the table's D call, matches the DNA was not checked. TRBV21-1 is marked as a pseudogene. The CDR3 is 16 residues long. This chain's CDR3 is CASSTTRWRGPNEQFF. CDR3 nucleotides: TGTGCCAGCAGCACTACCCGGTGGCGGGGTCCAAATGAGCAGTTCTTC.

A few counts support this clonotype. This rearrangement joins TRBV7-9 to TRBJ2-3; D not certain. Trimming cost V 5 bases and J 6 bases, with 6 bases left between them. Germline-derived CDR1 and CDR2 are SEHNR and FQNEAQ (reference sequence). The CDR3 spans 11 residues. Written as DNA, the CDR3 is TGTGCCAGCAGCCCGCGGGATACGCAGTATTTT. It yields the protein CASSPRDTQYF. Full variable domain (missing parts from reference TRBV7-9 and TRBJ2-3): DTGVSQNPRHKITKRGQNVTFRCDPISEHNRLYWYRQTLGQGPEFLTYFQNEAQLEKSRLLSDRFSAERPKGSFSTLEIQRTEQGDSAMYLCASSPRDTQYFGPGTRLTVL.

This clonotype has only a few counts. The chain combines TRBV24-1 with TRBJ2-3; TRBD2 is a possible D gene (5 bases). This CDR3 region has 12 residues. The V gene lost 1 base and the J gene lost 10 bases, with 8 bases spanning the gap. CDR1 and CDR2 from the germline V gene are KGHDR and SFDVKD. In DNA form, the CDR3 reads TGTGCCACCAGTGATTTCGGGGTGGCGCAGTATTTT. It specifies CATSDFGVAQYF.

This clonotype was seen only a few times. This sequence joins TRBV9 and TRBJ1-1, with 7 nucleotides matching TRBD1. The CDR3 totals 16 residues. Per the germline V gene, CDR1 is SGDLS and CDR2 is YYNGEE. Trimming cost V 0 bases and J 0 bases; bases outside gene matches: 5. The DNA for the CDR3 is TGTGCCAGCAGCGTAGGATGGGACAGTCTGAACACTGAAGCTTTCTTT. Translated: CASSVGWDSLNTEAFF.

CDR3 loop: CSARNTVKNIQYF. CDR3 nucleotides: TGCAGTGCTAGAAATACCGTAAAAAACATTCAGTACTTC. The V call is TRBV20-1, the J call TRBJ2-4; D ambiguous. The CDR3 consists of 13 residues. The V and J ends lost 2 bases and 4 bases respectively, with 9 bases between them. Germline V gene data show CDR1 as DFQATT and CDR2 as SNEGSKA (reference sequence).

This clonotype was counted at least ten times. This rearrangement joins TRBV5-1 to TRBJ2-5; 11 positions agree with TRBD2. The CDR3 loop spans 14 amino acids. Unmatched junction bases numbered 2, after V lost 4 bases and J lost 3 bases. The germline V gene has CDR1 SGHRS and CDR2 YFSETQ. The CDR3 DNA reads as TGCGCCAGCAGCGGGACTAGCGGAAAAGAGACCCAGTACTTC. Its protein product is CASSGTSGKETQYF.

This clonotype showed up many times. The chain couples TRBV24-1 to TRBJ2-2; TRBD1 matches at 10 bases. The germline V gene encodes CDR1 KGHDR and CDR2 SFDVKD. J lost 4 bases, V lost 1 base, and 2 bases had no gene match. This CDR3 region has 16 residues. The DNA of the CDR3 is TGTGCCACCAGTGATTTAGGGACAGGGGCCACCGGGGAGCTGTTTTTT. Protein sequence: CATSDLGTGATGELFF.

This clonotype was observed at least ten times. As DNA, the CDR3 is TGCAGCGTGCCTAGCGGGAGATCCTACGAGCAGTACTTC. This encodes CSVPSGRSYEQYF. The chain employs TRBV29-1 and TRBJ2-7, with 10 bases that match TRBD2. V lost 6 bases to trimming and J lost 1 base; unmatched junction nucleotides: 3. The CDR3 is 13 residues long. The germline V gene encodes CDR1 SQVTM and CDR2 ANQGSEA.

At least ten counts were recorded for this clonotype. The chain carries TRBV11-2 and TRBJ2-2; 7 bases match TRBD2. V lost 7 bases to trimming and J lost 3 bases; unmatched junction nucleotides: 8. Looked up from germline, CDR1 is SGHAT and CDR2 is FQNNGV. The CDR3 covers 15 residues. The CDR3 spells CASNLGEGHTGELFF. In DNA, the CDR3 is TGTGCCAGCAACCTAGGGGAGGGGCACACCGGGGAGCTGTTTTTT.

The chain has TRBV6-5 and TRBJ2-5; possible D gene TRBD2, 7 bases. The CDR3 covers 16 residues. Trimming pared 0 bases from V and 3 bases from J, leaving 14 bases between. The germline V gene has CDR1 MNHEY and CDR2 SVGAGI. CDR3 DNA: TGTGCCAGCAGTTACTCGGGAGGGGGTTCGGAAGAGACCCAGTACTTC. It is translated as CASSYSGGGSEETQYF.